This T cell receptor (beta chain) comes out of a study of T cells in Graves' hyperthyroidism and ophthalmopathy (dated by TCRdb to 2018 to 2020). In terms of the full investigation: Peripheral blood was sampled at the time of initial diagnosis, prior to any treatment. To identify TCR V-J signatures that set the groups apart, the researchers used a discovery cohort of about a hundred patients, made up of approximately 43 with Graves' ophthalmopathy and some 60 with stable Graves' hyperthyroidism. An independent validation cohort of under 20 hyperthyroidism patients and about 15 patients who later progressed to ophthalmopathy tested prospective prediction of ophthalmopathy. For training and testing, the 100 or so patients in the discovery cohort were randomly divided in a 7:3 ratio. Thyroid tissue and blood T-cell repertoires from six Graves' hyperthyroidism patients were also compared in the study. Following sampling, methimazole starting at 30 mg daily was given to hyperthyroidism patients, and high-dose intravenous methylprednisolone was given to ophthalmopathy patients. TCR Vbeta CDR3 sequencing of some 140 peripheral blood samples (over 40 ophthalmopathy, about 74 hyperthyroidism and some 17 progressor patients) is reported in the paper.

TCR beta CDR3 regions were amplified from RNA transcripts. The first round of RT-PCR for the TCR CDR3 was performed with the HTBI primer set and the Qiagen OneStep RT-PCR kit. Libraries were constructed in a second round of multiplex PCR, after which size selection and purification were performed. The libraries were sequenced on an Illumina HiSeq2000 using paired-end 100 bp reads. On the study's bioinformatics: SOAPnuke was used to process the raw data, removing reads that contained adapters or uncalled bases, had a mean Phred below 15, or lacked an exact match to the constant primer or identifier. High-quality paired reads were merged using COPE v1.2.5, and each unique nucleotide sequence was defined as a clonotype. MiTCR v1.1 was used to align the clonotypes against IMGT TRBV, TRBD and TRBJ reference segments. Only V-J combinations with frequency above 0.0001, covering about 99% of repertoires, were analysed. The TCS score was defined as the ratio of F50 (clonal expansion) to E x V (chaos), calculated using BLOSUM62-based TCRdist between CDR3 peptides within each V-J. Welch's t-statistics and random forest reduced some 510 V-J features to 10 to 15, which were used in a naive Bayes classifier (R e1071). The raw public data were reprocessed by TCRdb itself: fastp quality trimming at Q25, MiXCR clonotype calling, in-frame beta chains only. Under each unique CDR3 protein, matching rows form one entry showing the most common genes and DNA. Clone size and V and J calls follow TCRdb, not the original study. The sample yields 370,000 or so distinct CDR3 sequences; 15% to 17% were counted once. In total, the top ten clones hold 28% of the sample.

Overall study results and their limits: Blood samples also contained most of the expanded thyroid clonotypes (frequency above 0.001), which suggests that blood repertoires may reflect thyroid immune responses. In validation, progression to ophthalmopathy was predicted by the model with 55% to 71% sensitivity and 72.22% specificity, a median of around 6.5 months before onset. Ophthalmopathy was separated from stable hyperthyroidism by a 13 V-J signature model, with 85% to 90% sensitivity and approximately 81% specificity obtained in cross-validation and 80%/75% obtained in testing. Sample size was not statistically predetermined, and blinding of investigators to group allocation was not performed.

The hyperthyroidism patients were between 18 and 65 years old and newly diagnosed, with a disease duration of less than 2 months. Patients with uncontrolled infections, other autoimmune diseases, pregnancy or lactation were excluded. Diagnoses were based on clinical symptoms, serum thyroxine and TRAb, thyroid ultrasound and orbital computed tomography. Blood from progressor patients was collected at the time of first diagnosis with hyperthyroidism, before any ophthalmopathy symptoms had appeared. PBMCs were separated from 7.5 to 10 ml of fresh peripheral blood using Ficoll-Paque density gradient centrifugation. Progressor patients were defined as those initially diagnosed with Graves' hyperthyroidism in whom ophthalmopathy developed during follow-up. Total RNA was extracted with Trizol reagent, and quality was checked on an Agilent 2100 Bioanalyzer. On this clonotype: This clone's antigen is unknown. Base qualities are not recorded, but no much larger clone differs from it by a single base.

CDR3 length: 12 amino acids, cysteine to phenylalanine. Solely the CDR3 DNA is kept, with 36 bases framed from the first base. CDR1 is given as LGHDT and CDR2 as YNNKEL, both from the germline V gene (reference sequence). For this chain, trimming is 4 bases at the V end and 6 bases at the J end, and the number of junction bases without a gene match is 3. This chain is built from TRBV3-1 and TRBJ2-7; 7 central nucleotides agree with TRBD2. Sequencing was performed on blood. The TCR sequence derives from a young woman with Graves' hyperthyroidism that later progressed to Graves' ophthalmopathy. The sequenced DNA: TGTGCCAGCAGCCGCGGGGGTGGCGAGCAGTACTTC. Its translation reads: CASSRGGGEQYF.